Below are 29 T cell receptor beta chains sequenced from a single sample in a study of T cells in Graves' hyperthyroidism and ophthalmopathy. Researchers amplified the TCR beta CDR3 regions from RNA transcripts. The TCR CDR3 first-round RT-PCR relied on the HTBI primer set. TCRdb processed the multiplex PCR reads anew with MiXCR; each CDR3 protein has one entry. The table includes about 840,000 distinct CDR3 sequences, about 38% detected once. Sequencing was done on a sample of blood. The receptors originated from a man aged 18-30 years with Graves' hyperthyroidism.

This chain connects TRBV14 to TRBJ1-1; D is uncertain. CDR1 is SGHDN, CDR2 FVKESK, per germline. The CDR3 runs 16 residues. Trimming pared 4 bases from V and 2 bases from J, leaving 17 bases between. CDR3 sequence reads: CASSRDPENLNTEAFF. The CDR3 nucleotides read TGTGCCAGCAGCCGCGACCCTGAAAACCTCAACACTGAAGCTTTCTTT.

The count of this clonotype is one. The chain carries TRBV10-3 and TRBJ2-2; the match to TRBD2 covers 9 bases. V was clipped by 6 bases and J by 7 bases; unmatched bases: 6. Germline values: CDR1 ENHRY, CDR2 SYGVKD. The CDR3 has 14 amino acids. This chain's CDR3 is CAIRTSGGGGELFF. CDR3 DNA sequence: TGTGCCATCAGGACTAGCGGAGGGGGCGGGGAGCTGTTTTTT.

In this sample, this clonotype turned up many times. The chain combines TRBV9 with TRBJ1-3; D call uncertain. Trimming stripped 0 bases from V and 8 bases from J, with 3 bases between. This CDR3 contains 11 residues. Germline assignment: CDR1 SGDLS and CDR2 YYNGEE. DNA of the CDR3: TGTGCCAGCAGCGTAGGACACACCATATATTTT. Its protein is CASSVGHTIYF. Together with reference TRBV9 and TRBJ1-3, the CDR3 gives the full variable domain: DSGVTQTPKHLITATGQRVTLRCSPRSGDLSVYWYQQSLDQGLQFLIQYYNGEERAKGNILERFSAQQFPDLHSELNLSSLELGDSALYFCASSVGHTIYFGEGSWLTVV.

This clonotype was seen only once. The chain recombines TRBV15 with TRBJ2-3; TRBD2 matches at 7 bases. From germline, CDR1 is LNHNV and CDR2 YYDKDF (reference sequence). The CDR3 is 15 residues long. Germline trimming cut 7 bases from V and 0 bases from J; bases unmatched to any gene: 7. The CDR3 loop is CATTTQTSSTDTQYF. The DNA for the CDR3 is TGTGCCACCACGACCCAGACTAGCAGCACAGATACGCAGTATTTT.

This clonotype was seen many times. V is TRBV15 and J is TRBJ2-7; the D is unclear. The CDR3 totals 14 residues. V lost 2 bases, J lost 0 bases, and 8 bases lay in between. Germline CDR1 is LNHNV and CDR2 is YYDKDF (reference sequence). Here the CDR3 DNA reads TGTGCCACCAGCAGATCCAAGATCTCCTACGAGCAGTACTTC. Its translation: CATSRSKISYEQYF.

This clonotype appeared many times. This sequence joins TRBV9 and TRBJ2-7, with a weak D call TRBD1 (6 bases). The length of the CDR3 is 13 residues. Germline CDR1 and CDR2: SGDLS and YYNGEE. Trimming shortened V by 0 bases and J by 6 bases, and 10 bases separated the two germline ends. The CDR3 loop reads CASSVGGGSEQYF. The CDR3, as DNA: TGTGCCAGCAGCGTAGGAGGGGGTAGCGAGCAGTACTTC.

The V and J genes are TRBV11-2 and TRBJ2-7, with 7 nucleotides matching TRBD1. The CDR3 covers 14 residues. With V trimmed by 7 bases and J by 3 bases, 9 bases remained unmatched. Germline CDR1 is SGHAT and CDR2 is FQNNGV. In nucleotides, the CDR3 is TGTGCCAGCATCGACGACAGGGCCCTCTACGAGCAGTACTTC. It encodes CASIDDRALYEQYF.

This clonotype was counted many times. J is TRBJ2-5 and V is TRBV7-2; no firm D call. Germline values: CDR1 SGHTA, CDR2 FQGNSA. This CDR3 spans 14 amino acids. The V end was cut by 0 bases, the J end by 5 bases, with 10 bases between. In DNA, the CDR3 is TGTGCCAGCAGCTTAGCTCCGGGTACTGAGACCCAGTACTTC. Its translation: CASSLAPGTETQYF.

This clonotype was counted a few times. The CDR3 sequence is CSARPGHILYEQYF. Here the CDR3 DNA reads TGCAGTGCTAGACCGGGCCACATTCTTTACGAGCAGTACTTC. The chain joins TRBV20-1 to TRBJ2-7; D gene uncertain. Germline V lookup: CDR1 DFQATT, CDR2 SNEGSKA (reference sequence). V lost 2 bases to trimming and J lost 4 bases, with 15 bases between them. The CDR3 is 14 residues long.

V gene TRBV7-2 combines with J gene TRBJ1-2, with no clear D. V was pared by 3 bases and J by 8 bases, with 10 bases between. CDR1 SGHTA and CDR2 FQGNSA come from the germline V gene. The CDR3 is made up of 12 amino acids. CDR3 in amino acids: CASSFPLGGYTF. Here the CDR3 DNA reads TGTGCCAGCAGCTTCCCCCTCGGGGGCTACACCTTC.

The CDR3 region is CATYRVLRNTEAFF. CDR3 DNA sequence: TGTGCCACTTATCGGGTCCTGCGGAACACTGAAGCTTTCTTT. The chain joins TRBV12-3 or TRBV12-4 to TRBJ1-1; the D is unclear. Trimming removed 10 bases from V and 1 base from J, with 16 bases in between. The CDR3 spans 14 residues.

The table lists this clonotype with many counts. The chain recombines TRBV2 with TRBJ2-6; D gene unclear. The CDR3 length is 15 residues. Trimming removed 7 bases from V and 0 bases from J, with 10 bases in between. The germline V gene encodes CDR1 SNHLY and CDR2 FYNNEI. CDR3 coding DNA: TGTGCCAGCACCGAACCTCACTCTGGGGCCAACGTCCTGACTTTC. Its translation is CASTEPHSGANVLTF.

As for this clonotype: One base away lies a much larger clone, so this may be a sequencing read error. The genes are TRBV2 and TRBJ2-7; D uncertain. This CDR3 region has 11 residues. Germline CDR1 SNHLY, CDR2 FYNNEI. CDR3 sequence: CANGFSYGQYF. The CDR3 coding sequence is TGTGCCAACGGGTTCTCCTACGGGCAGTACTTC.

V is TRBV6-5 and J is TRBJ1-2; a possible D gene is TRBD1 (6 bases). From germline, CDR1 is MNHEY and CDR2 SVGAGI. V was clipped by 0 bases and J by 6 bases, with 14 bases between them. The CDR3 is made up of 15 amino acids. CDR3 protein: CASSYSFLAGDGYTF. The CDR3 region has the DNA TGTGCCAGCAGTTACTCGTTTCTGGCAGGGGATGGCTACACCTTC.

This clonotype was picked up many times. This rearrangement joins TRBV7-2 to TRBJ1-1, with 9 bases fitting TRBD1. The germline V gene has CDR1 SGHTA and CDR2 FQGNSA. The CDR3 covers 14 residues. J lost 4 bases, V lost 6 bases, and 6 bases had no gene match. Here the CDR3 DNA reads TGTGCCAGCAGTCCGGGACAGGGCTTCACTGAAGCTTTCTTT. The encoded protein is CASSPGQGFTEAFF.

The CDR3 nucleotides are TGTGCCAGCAGCTCCTACAGCACAGATACGCAGTATTTT. As protein: CASSSYSTDTQYF. This chain links TRBV12-3 or TRBV12-4 with TRBJ2-3, with D unclear. The CDR3 runs to 13 residues. V gave up 6 bases and J gave up 0 bases, with 7 bases separating them.

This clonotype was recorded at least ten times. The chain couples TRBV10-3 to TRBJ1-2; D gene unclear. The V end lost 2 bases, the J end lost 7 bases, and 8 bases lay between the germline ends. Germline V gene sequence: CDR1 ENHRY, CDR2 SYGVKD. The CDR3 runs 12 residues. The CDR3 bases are TGTGCCATCAGTGAGGGACGAAGTGGCTACACCTTC. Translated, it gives CAISEGRSGYTF.

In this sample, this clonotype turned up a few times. This CDR3 reads CATSMGRNTEAFF. CDR3 coding DNA: TGTGCCACCTCCATGGGACGAAACACTGAAGCTTTCTTT. The J gene is TRBJ1-1, the V gene TRBV7-3; D is possibly TRBD1 (5 bases). Trimming took 10 bases from V and 2 from J, leaving 14 bases between them. The CDR3 spans 13 residues. Germline values: CDR1 SGHTA, CDR2 FQGTGA.

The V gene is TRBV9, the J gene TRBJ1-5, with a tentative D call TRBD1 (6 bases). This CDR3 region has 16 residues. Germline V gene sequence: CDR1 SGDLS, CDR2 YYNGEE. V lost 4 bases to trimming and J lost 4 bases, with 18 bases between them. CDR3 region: CASSQRTGFTNQPQHF. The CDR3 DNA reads TGTGCCAGCAGCCAACGTACAGGGTTTACGAATCAGCCCCAGCATTTT.

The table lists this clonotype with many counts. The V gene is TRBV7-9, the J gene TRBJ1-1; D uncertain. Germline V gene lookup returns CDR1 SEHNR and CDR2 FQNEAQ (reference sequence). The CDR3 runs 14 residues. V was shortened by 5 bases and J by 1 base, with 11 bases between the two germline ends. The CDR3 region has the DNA TGTGCCAGCAGCCCCGCCGGGGAGAACACTGAAGCTTTCTTT. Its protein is CASSPAGENTEAFF.

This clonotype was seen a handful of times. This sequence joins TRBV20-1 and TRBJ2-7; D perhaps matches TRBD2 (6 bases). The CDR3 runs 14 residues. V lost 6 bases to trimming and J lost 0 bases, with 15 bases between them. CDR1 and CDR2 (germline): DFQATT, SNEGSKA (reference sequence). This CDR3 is CSAKMSGFSYEQYF. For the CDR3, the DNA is TGCAGTGCCAAGATGAGCGGGTTCTCCTACGAGCAGTACTTC.

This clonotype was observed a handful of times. The CDR3 spells CASLPGGAGTGELFF. In DNA, the CDR3 is TGTGCCAGCCTTCCAGGGGGGGCAGGTACCGGGGAGCTGTTTTTT. The chain combines TRBV7-3 with TRBJ2-2; D might be TRBD1 or TRBD2, each matching 7 bases. CDR3 length: 15 amino acids. Per germline, CDR1 SGHTA and CDR2 FQGTGA. Trimming removed 8 bases at V and 5 bases at J, with 18 bases between.

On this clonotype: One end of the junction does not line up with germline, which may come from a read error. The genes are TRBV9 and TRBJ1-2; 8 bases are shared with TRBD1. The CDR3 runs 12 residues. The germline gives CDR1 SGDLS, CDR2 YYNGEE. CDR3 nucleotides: TGTGCCAGCAGCGTGGGGACAGGTGGCCACACCTTC. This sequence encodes CASSVGTGGHTF.

The CDR3 sequence: CSAEMLVGGGETQYF. CDR3 sequence (DNA): TGCAGCGCCGAAATGCTGGTGGGTGGCGGGGAGACCCAGTACTTC. The chain carries TRBV29-1 and TRBJ2-5, with D possibly TRBD2 on 5 matching bases. This CDR3 is built from 15 residues. Per the germline V gene, CDR1 is SQVTM and CDR2 is ANQGSEA. V was pared by 7 bases and J by 5 bases, with 23 bases between. Full variable domain (missing parts from reference TRBV29-1 and TRBJ2-5): SAVISQKPSRDICQRGTSLTIQCQVDSQVTMMFWYRQQPGQSLTLIATANQGSEATYESGFVIDKFPISRPNLTFSTLTVSNMSPEDSSIYLCSAEMLVGGGETQYFGPGTRLLVL.

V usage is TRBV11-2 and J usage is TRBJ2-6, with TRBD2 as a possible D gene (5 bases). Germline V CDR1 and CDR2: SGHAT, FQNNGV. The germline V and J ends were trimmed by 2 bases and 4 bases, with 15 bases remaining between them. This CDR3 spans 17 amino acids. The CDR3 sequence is CASSLHSEATGANVLTF. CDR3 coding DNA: TGTGCCAGCAGCTTACATTCGGAGGCTACCGGGGCCAACGTCCTGACTTTC.

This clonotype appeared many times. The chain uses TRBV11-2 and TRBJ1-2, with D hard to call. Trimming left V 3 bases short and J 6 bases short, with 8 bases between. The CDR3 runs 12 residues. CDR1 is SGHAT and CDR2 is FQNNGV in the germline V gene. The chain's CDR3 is CASSLTADGYTF. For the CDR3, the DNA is TGTGCCAGCAGCTTGACCGCCGATGGCTACACCTTC.

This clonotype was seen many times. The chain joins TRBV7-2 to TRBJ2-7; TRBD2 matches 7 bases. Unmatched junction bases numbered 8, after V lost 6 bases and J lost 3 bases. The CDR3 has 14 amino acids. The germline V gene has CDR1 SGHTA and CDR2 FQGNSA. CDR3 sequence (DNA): TGTGCCAGCAGTTTACCGGGACTAATCTACGAGCAGTACTTC. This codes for CASSLPGLIYEQYF.

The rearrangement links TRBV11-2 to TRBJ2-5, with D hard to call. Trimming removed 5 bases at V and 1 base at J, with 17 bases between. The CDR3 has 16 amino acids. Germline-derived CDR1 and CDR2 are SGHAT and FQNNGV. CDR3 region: CASSLRLTPIQETQYF. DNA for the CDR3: TGTGCCAGCAGCCTACGGCTAACCCCGATCCAAGAGACCCAGTACTTC.

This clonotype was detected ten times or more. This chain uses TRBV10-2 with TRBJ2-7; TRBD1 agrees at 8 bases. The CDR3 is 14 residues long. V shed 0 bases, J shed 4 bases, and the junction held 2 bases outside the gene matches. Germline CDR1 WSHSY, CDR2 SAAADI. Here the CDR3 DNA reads TGCGCCAGCAGTGAGTCCCAGGGGGCATACGAGCAGTACTTC. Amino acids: CASSESQGAYEQYF.